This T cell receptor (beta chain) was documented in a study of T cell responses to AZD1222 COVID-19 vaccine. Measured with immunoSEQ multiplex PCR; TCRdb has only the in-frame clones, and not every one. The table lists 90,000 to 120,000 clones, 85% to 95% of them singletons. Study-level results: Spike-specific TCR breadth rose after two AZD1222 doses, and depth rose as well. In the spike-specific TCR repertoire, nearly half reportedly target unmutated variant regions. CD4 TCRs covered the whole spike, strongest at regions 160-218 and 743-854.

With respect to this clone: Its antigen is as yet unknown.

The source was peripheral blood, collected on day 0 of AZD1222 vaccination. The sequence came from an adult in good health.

The CDR3 reads CASSKAGSQEQYF. The CDR3 bases are TGTGCCAGCAGCAAAGCCGGGAGCCAAGAGCAGTACTTC. The V call is TRBV5-4, the J call TRBJ2-7, with a possible D match to TRBD2 (6 bases). Trimming shortened V by 4 bases and J by 7 bases, and 15 bases separated the two germline ends. In germline, CDR1 is SGHNT, CDR2 YYREEE (reference sequence). The CDR3 consists of 13 residues. The whole variable domain, remainder taken from reference TRBV5-4 and TRBJ2-7, is ETGVTQSPTHLIKTRGQQVTLRCSSQSGHNTVSWYQQALGQGPQFIFQYYREEENGRGNFPPRFSGLQFPNYSSELNVNALELDDSALYLCASSKAGSQEQYFGPGTRLTVT.